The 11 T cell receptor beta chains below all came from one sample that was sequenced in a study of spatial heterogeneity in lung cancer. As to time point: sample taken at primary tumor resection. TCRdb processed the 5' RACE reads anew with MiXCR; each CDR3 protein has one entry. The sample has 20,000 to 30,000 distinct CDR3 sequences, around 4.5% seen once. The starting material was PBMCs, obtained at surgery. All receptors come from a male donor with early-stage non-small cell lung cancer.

The CDR3 nucleotides read TGTGCCAGCAGCTCCGGGCAGAACCAAGAGACCCAGTACTTC. Amino acids: CASSSGQNQETQYF. The gene calls are TRBV6-5 and TRBJ2-5; unclear D gene. Trimming cost V 6 bases and J 0 bases, with 11 bases left between them. The germline gives CDR1 MNHEY, CDR2 SVGAGI. The CDR3 contains 14 residues.

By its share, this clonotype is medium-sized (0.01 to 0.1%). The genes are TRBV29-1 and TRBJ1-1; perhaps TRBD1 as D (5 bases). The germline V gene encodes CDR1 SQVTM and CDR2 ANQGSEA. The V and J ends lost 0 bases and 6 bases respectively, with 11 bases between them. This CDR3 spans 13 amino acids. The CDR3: CSVEDHGRAEAFF. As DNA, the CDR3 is TGCAGCGTTGAAGATCACGGCAGGGCTGAAGCTTTCTTT. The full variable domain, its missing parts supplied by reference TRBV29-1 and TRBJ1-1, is SAVISQKPSRDICQRGTSLTIQCQVDSQVTMMFWYRQQPGQSLTLIATANQGSEATYESGFVIDKFPISRPNLTFSTLTVSNMSPEDSSIYLCSVEDHGRAEAFFGQGTRLTVV.

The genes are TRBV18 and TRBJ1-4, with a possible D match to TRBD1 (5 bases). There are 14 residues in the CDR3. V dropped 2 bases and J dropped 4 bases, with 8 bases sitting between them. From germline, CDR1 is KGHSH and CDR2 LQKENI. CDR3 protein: CASSPAGFNEKLFF. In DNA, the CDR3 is TGTGCCAGCTCACCAGCAGGGTTTAATGAAAAACTGTTTTTT.

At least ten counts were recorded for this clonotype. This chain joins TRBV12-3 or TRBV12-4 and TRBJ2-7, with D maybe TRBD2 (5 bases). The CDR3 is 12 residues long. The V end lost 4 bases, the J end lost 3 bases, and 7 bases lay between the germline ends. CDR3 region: CASSSSGYEQYF. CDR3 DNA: TGTGCCAGCAGTTCGAGCGGCTACGAGCAGTACTTC.

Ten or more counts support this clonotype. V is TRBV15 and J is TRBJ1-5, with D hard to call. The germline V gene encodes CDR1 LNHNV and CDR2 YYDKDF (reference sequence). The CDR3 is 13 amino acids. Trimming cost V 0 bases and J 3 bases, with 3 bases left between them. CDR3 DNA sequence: TGTGCCACCAGCAGAGAGCCCAATCAGCCCCAGCATTTT. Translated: CATSREPNQPQHF.

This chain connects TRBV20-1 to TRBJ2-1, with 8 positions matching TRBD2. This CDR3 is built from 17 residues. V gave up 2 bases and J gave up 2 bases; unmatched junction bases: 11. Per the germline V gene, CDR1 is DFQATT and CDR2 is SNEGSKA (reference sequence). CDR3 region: CSARPPAGGGTYNEQFF. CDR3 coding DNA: TGCAGTGCTAGACCACCCGCGGGGGGCGGAACCTACAATGAGCAGTTCTTC.

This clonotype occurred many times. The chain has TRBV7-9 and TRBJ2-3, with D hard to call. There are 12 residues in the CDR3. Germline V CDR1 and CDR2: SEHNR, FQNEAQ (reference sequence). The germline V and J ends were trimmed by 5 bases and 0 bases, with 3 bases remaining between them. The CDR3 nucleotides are TGTGCCAGCAGCAGAAGCACAGATACGCAGTATTTT. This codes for CASSRSTDTQYF.

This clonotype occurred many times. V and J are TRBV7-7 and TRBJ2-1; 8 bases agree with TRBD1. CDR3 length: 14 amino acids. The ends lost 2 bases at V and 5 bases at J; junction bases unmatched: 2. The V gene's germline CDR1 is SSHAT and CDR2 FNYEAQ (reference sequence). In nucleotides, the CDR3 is TGTGCCAGCAGCTTATCAGGGGGCAACAATGAGCAGTTCTTC. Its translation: CASSLSGGNNEQFF. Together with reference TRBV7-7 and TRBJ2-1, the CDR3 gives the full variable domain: GAGVSQSPRYKVTKRGQDVTLRCDPISSHATLYWYQQALGQGPEFLTYFNYEAQPDKSGLPSDRFSAERPEGSISTLTIQRTEQRDSAMYRCASSLSGGNNEQFFGPGTRLTVL.

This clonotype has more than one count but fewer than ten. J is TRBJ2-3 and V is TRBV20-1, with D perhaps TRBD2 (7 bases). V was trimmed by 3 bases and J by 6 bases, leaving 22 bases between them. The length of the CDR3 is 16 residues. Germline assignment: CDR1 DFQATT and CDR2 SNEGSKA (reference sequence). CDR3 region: CSARDWGGAQGDTQYF. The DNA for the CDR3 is TGCAGTGCTAGGGACTGGGGAGGGGCGCAGGGGGATACGCAGTATTTT.

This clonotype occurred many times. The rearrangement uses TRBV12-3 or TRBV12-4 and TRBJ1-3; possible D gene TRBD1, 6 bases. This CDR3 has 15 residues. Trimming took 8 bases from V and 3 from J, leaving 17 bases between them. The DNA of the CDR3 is TGTGCCAGCGGGGACACAGGTTTCGGTGGAAACACCATATATTTT. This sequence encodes CASGDTGFGGNTIYF.

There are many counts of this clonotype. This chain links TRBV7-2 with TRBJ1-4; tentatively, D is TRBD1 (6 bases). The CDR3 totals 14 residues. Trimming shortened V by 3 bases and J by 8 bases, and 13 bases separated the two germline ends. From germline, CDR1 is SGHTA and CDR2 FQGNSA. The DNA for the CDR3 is TGTGCCAGCAGCTTTTCACAGGGCGGGGAAAAACTGTTTTTT. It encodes CASSFSQGGEKLFF. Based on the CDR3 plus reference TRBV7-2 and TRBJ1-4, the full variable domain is GAGVSQSPSNKVTEKGKDVELRCDPISGHTALYWYRQSLGQGLEFLIYFQGNSAPDKSGLPSDRFSAERTGGSVSTLTIQRTQQEDSAVYLCASSFSQGGEKLFFGSGTQLSVL.